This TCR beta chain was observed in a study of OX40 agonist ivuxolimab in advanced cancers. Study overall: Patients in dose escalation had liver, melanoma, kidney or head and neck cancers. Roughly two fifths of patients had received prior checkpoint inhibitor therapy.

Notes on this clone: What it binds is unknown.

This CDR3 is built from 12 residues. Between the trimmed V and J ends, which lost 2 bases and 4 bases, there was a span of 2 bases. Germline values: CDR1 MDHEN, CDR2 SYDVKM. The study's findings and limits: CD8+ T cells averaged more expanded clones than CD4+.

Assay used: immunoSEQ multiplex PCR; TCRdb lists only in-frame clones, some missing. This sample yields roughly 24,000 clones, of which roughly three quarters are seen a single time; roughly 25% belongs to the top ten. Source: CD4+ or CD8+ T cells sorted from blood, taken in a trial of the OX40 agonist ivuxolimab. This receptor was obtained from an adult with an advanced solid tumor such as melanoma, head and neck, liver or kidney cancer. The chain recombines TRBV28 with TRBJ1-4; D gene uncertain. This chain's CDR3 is CASSLNNEKLFF. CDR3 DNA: TGTGCCAGCAGTTTAAATAATGAAAAACTGTTTTTT.